In this sample, the clone carrying this T cell receptor beta chain turned up a few times. The antigen remains undetermined. Findings and limits, study-wide: Tumor-infiltrating Treg TCR alpha and beta sequences overlapped most with tumor naive CD4+ T cells, then blood naive. The TCR gene usage of tumor memory CD4+ T cells clustered together with blood and lymph node memory CD4+ cells and with lymph node naive CD4+ cells.

Constant-region reverse primers amplified full-length variable regions, followed by semi-nested Nested Universal Primer A PCR. TCRdb re-derived calls from the 5' RACE reads in MiXCR, one entry per CDR3 protein. This sample carries approximately 12,000 distinct CDR3 sequences, roughly 50% of them seen once, and the ten largest clones take about 12%. The sorted Tregs were CD4+CD25+CD127-/low cells. Sample: tumor-infiltrating Tregs sorted from the breast tumor. The clonotype comes from a female donor with breast cancer.

In DNA form, the CDR3 reads TGTGCCAGCAACCTTAGGGGGTGGGATGGCTACACCTTC. Translation gives CASNLRGWDGYTF. This sequence joins TRBV12-3 or TRBV12-4 and TRBJ1-2; a weak D match, TRBD1 (6 bases). The CDR3 runs 13 residues. V lost 7 bases and J lost 6, with 15 bases in between.